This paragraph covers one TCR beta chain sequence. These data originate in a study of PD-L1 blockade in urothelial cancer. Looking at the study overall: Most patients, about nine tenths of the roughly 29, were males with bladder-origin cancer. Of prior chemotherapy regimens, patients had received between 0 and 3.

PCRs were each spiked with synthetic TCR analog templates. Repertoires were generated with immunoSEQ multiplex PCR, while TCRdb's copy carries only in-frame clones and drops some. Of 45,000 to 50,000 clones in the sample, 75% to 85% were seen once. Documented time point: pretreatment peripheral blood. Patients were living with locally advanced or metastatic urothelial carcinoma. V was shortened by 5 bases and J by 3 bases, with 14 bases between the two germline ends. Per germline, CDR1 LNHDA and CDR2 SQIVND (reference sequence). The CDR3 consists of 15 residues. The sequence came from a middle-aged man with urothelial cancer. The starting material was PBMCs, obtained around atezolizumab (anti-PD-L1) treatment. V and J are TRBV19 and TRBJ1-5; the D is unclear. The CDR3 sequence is CASSWSGGYNQPQHF. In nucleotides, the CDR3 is TGTGCCAGTAGTTGGTCAGGAGGATACAATCAGCCCCAGCATTTT.